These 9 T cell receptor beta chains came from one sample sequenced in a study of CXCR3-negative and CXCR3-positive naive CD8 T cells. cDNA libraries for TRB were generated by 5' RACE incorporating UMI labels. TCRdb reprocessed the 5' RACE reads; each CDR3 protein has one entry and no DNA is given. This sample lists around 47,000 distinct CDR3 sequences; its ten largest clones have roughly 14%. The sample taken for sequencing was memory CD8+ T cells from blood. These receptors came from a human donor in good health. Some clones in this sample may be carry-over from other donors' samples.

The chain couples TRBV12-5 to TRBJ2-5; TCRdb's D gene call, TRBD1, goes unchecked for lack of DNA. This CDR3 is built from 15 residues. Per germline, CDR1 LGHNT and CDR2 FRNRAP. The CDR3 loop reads CASGWGTGGLETQYF.

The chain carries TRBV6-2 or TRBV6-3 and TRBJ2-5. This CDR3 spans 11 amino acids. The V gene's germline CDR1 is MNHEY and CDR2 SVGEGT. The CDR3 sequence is CASQHGETQYF.

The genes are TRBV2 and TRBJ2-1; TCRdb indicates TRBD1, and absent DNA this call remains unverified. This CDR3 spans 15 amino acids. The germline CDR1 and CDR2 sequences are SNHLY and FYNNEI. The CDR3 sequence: CASKVATGDHNEQFF.

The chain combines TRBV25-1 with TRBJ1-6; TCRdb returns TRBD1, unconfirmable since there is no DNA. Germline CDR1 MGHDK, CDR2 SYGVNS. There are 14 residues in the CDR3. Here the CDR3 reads CASREGDEISPLHF.

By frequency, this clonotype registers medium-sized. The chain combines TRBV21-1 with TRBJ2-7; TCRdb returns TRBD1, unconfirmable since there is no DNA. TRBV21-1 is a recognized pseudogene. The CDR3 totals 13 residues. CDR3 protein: CASSATGAYEQYF.

CDR3 residues: CASSQPYRADTGELFF. The chain combines TRBV11-1 with TRBJ2-2; TCRdb returns TRBD1, unconfirmable since there is no DNA. The CDR3 is 16 residues long. Germline V gene lookup returns CDR1 SGHAT and CDR2 FQDESV (reference sequence).

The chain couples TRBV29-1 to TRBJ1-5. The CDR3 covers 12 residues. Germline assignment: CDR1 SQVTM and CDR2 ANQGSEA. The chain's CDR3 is CSVSDGWQPQHF.

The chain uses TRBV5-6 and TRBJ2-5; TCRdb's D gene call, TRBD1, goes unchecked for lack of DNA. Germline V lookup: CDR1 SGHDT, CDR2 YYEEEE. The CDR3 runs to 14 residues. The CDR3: CASSLWGAKETQYF.

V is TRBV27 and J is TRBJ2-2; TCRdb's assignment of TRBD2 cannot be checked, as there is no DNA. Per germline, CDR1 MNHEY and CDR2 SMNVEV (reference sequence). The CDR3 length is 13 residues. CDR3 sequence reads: CASSREGPGELFF.